Below, 20 T cell receptor beta chains from the same sample are listed, as sequenced in a study of T cell repertoires in ileal Crohn's disease. Sequenced by immunoSEQ multiplex PCR; TCRdb stores in-frame clones only, minus some. The sample has around 4,200 clones, about 81% seen once. Sequencing used ileal tissue. These receptors were taken from an adult with Crohn's disease.

The chain employs TRBV5-6 and TRBJ2-1; perhaps TRBD2 as D (6 bases). This CDR3 is built from 13 residues. Trimming took off 2 bases at V and 9 bases at J, with 12 bases between the two ends. Germline V CDR1 and CDR2: SGHDT, YYEEEE. CDR3 sequence (DNA): TGTGCCAGCAGCTTAGGGGACTGGGGTGAGCAGTTCTTC. Amino acid sequence: CASSLGDWGEQFF.

The V and J genes are TRBV28 and TRBJ2-2; no firm D call. The CDR3 is made up of 18 amino acids. Germline V lookup: CDR1 MDHEN, CDR2 SYDVKM. V was cut by 1 base and J by 5 bases, with 20 bases left in between. The CDR3 sequence: CASSLSLWLETSTGELFF. In nucleotides, the CDR3 is TGTGCCAGCAGTTTATCCCTCTGGCTAGAGACCAGTACCGGGGAGCTGTTTTTT.

In this sample, this clone turned up once. V usage is TRBV7-6 and J usage is TRBJ1-6; 7 bases agree with TRBD1. Germline values: CDR1 SGHVS, CDR2 FNYEAQ. Trimming removed 3 bases from V and 10 bases from J; junction bases left unmatched: 6. The CDR3 contains 14 residues. The CDR3 DNA reads as TGTGCCAGCAGCTTGAACAGGGGTGAATCACCCCTCCACTTT. Residues: CASSLNRGESPLHF.

The chain carries TRBV20-1 and TRBJ2-3; D ambiguous. This CDR3 has 11 residues. Trimming cost V 6 bases and J 4 bases, with 8 bases left between them. Germline-derived CDR1 and CDR2 are DFQATT and SNEGSKA (reference sequence). The chain's CDR3 is CSANTADTQYF. The CDR3 DNA sequence: TGCAGTGCGAATACGGCAGATACGCAGTATTTT.

This chain links TRBV6-1 with TRBJ2-1; 9 bases match TRBD2. The CDR3 runs 13 residues. J lost 12 bases, V lost 2 bases, and 5 bases had no gene match. Per the germline V gene, CDR1 is MNHNS and CDR2 is SASEGT. CDR3: CASSELAGQGQFF. The CDR3 DNA follows: TGTGCCAGCAGTGAACTAGCGGGGCAAGGGCAGTTCTTC.

This clone was picked up a small number of times. The same CDR3 is also encoded by other DNA sequences in this sample. The V call is TRBV6-5, the J call TRBJ1-3; no definite D call. Germline CDR1 and CDR2: MNHEY and SVGAGI. CDR3 size: 16 residues. The V end was cut by 0 bases, the J end by 4 bases, with 13 bases between. The CDR3 region has the DNA TGTGCCAGCAGTTACTCGATTTCCGGGTCAGGAAACACCATATATTTT. It specifies CASSYSISGSGNTIYF.

The V and J genes are TRBV7-9 and TRBJ1-1; D call uncertain. This CDR3 is 16 amino acids long. CDR1 and CDR2 from the germline V gene are SEHNR and FQNEAQ (reference sequence). V was clipped by 9 bases and J by 1 base, with 21 bases between them. In DNA form, the CDR3 reads TGTGCCAGTACCCCCGGAGGGCAGTACGAGAACACTGAAGCTTTCTTT. Encoded protein: CASTPGGQYENTEAFF. Drawing the rest from reference TRBV7-9 and TRBJ1-1, the complete variable domain is DTGVSQNPRHKITKRGQNVTFRCDPISEHNRLYWYRQTLGQGPEFLTYFQNEAQLEKSRLLSDRFSAERPKGSFSTLEIQRTEQGDSAMYLCASTPGGQYENTEAFFGQGTRLTVV.

This clone was recorded a few times. V usage is TRBV6-4 and J usage is TRBJ2-1, with 8 bases fitting TRBD1. CDR3 length: 15 amino acids. Trimming took 0 bases from V and 7 from J; bases not matched to a gene: 5. Germline CDR1 is MRHNA and CDR2 is SNTAGT. The CDR3 region is CASSDSMGQANEQFF. CDR3 bases: TGTGCCAGCAGTGACTCGATGGGACAGGCTAATGAGCAGTTCTTC.

The V call is TRBV4-3, the J call TRBJ2-3, with D tentatively TRBD2 (6 bases). V lost 4 bases and J 5 bases, leaving 13 bases between the germline ends. Germline values: CDR1 LGHNA, CDR2 YSLEER. The CDR3 spans 14 residues. The CDR3 region is CASSPQAGRDTQYF. CDR3 nucleotide sequence: TGCGCCAGCAGCCCTCAGGCCGGGAGAGATACGCAGTATTTT.

The chain recombines TRBV5-5 with TRBJ2-2, with 8 positions matching TRBD1. CDR1 SGHKS and CDR2 YYEKEE come from the germline V gene (reference sequence). Trimming cost V 4 bases and J 8 bases; bases outside gene matches: 4. CDR3 size: 13 residues. The CDR3 here is CASSRTGPGELFF. The CDR3, as DNA: TGTGCCAGCAGCCGGACAGGGCCTGGGGAGCTGTTTTTT.

V usage is TRBV27 and J usage is TRBJ2-7; TRBD2 is a possible D gene (6 bases). V was trimmed by 6 bases and J by 0 bases, leaving 15 bases between them. This CDR3 contains 15 residues. In germline, CDR1 is MNHEY, CDR2 SMNVEV (reference sequence). CDR3 in DNA: TGTGCCAGCAGGTTTTCCGGGGGTTCCTCCTACGAGCAGTACTTC. This gives the protein CASRFSGGSSYEQYF.

In DNA, the CDR3 is TGTGCCAGCTCCCGGGACAGGGGATTCTACGAGCAGTACTTC. Encoded protein: CASSRDRGFYEQYF. The chain employs TRBV18 and TRBJ2-7; 10 bases are a match to TRBD1. The CDR3 sequence is 14 residues long. Germline values: CDR1 KGHSH, CDR2 LQKENI. Trimming took 6 bases from V and 3 from J; bases not matched to a gene: 5.

The chain couples TRBV6-5 to TRBJ1-4; the D gene is possibly TRBD1 (6 bases). The ends were cut back, 0 bases at V and 10 bases at J, with 9 bases in the middle. The CDR3 spans 13 residues. Germline lookup yields CDR1 MNHEY and CDR2 SVGAGI. The CDR3 reads CASSYSRGGKLFF. DNA for the CDR3: TGTGCCAGCAGTTACTCTAGGGGGGGAAAACTGTTTTTT.

The V and J genes are TRBV4-1 and TRBJ2-1; TRBD2 aligns across 7 bases. The CDR3 length is 17 residues. In germline, CDR1 is MGHRA, CDR2 YSYEKL. J gave up 9 bases and V 1 base, and 15 bases lay outside the gene matches. This CDR3 is CASSQVIEGTTWAEQFF. Here the CDR3 DNA reads TGCGCCAGCAGCCAAGTTATCGAAGGGACTACATGGGCTGAGCAGTTCTTC.

The gene calls are TRBV18 and TRBJ1-5; unclear D gene. Germline V gives CDR1 KGHSH, CDR2 LQKENI. CDR3 length: 13 residues. Between the trimmed V and J ends, which lost 3 bases and 4 bases, there was a span of 7 bases. CDR3 region: CASSPAVNQPQHF. CDR3 coding DNA: TGTGCCAGCTCACCGGCAGTTAATCAGCCCCAGCATTTT.

The chain uses TRBV15 and TRBJ2-5; D possibly corresponds to TRBD1 (6 bases). V was shortened by 3 bases and J by 1 base, with 12 bases between the two germline ends. There are 15 residues in the CDR3. Germline loops: CDR1 LNHNV, CDR2 YYDKDF (reference sequence). DNA for the CDR3: TGTGCCACCAGCAGCGGACAGACCGTCCAAGAGACCCAGTACTTC. It encodes CATSSGQTVQETQYF.

The rearrangement links TRBV28 to TRBJ1-1; 10 nucleotides line up with TRBD1. The germline CDR1 and CDR2 sequences are MDHEN and SYDVKM. CDR3 length: 15 residues. Germline trimming cut 6 bases from V and 0 bases from J; bases unmatched to any gene: 4. The CDR3 loop is CASRTGGALNTEAFF. CDR3 nucleotide sequence: TGTGCCAGCAGGACAGGGGGCGCGTTGAACACTGAAGCTTTCTTT.

The chain links TRBV9 to TRBJ1-1, with D perhaps matching TRBD1 (5 bases). Germline CDR1 SGDLS, CDR2 YYNGEE. V was pared by 7 bases and J by 4 bases, with 20 bases between. The CDR3 has 15 amino acids. This CDR3 reads CASSKPGGDFTEAFF. The CDR3 nucleotides are TGTGCCAGCTCAAAGCCGGGGGGGGATTTCACTGAAGCTTTCTTT.

The chain uses TRBV7-9 and TRBJ2-1, with 8 bases aligning to TRBD2. V dropped 5 bases and J dropped 7; count of bases not matched to a gene: 13. CDR3 length equals 16 residues. CDR1 is SEHNR and CDR2 is FQNEAQ in the germline V gene (reference sequence). The CDR3 nucleotides read TGTGCCAGCAGCCGCACTAGCGGCCTCTTTGGGAATGAGCAGTTCTTC. Its translation is CASSRTSGLFGNEQFF.

This rearrangement joins TRBV19 to TRBJ2-1; 8 bases match TRBD2. This CDR3 spans 18 amino acids. From germline, CDR1 is LNHDA and CDR2 SQIVND (reference sequence). V shed 5 bases, J shed 8 bases, and the junction held 20 bases outside the gene matches. The CDR3 region has the DNA TGTGCCAGTAGTTACTTGGAAGCAAGCGGGAGTTTTGTGGATGAGCAGTTCTTC. Its translation is CASSYLEASGSFVDEQFF.